This T cell receptor (beta chain) is drawn from a study of somatic mutations in cytotoxic T cells in rheumatoid arthritis. Repertoires were generated with immunoSEQ multiplex PCR, while TCRdb's copy carries only in-frame clones and drops some. The sample has more than 7,000 clones; about 75% are singletons. This clone came up once. Germline loops: CDR1 SGHDT, CDR2 YYEEEE. With V trimmed by 2 bases and J by 6 bases, 7 bases remained unmatched. The CDR3 has 14 amino acids. This sequence was found in an adult with rheumatoid arthritis. The chain joins TRBV5-6 to TRBJ2-7; 8 bases align to TRBD2. The material sequenced was CD8+ T cells sorted from blood. For the CDR3, the DNA is TGTGCCAGCAGCTTAAAAAGCGGGAGTGGCGAGCAGTACTTC. Amino acid sequence: CASSLKSGSGEQYF.